This T cell receptor (beta chain) is drawn from a study of cytotoxic CD8 clonotypes in ibrutinib-treated CLL. Points from the study as a whole: With treatment, public clonotypes, which were uncommon, either contracted or remained stable. At baseline, clonality was higher than in age-matched healthy donors and correlated with CD8+ counts. At progression, clonality fell back toward baseline after rising at ibrutinib response.

The germline V and J ends were trimmed by 5 bases and 3 bases, with 7 bases remaining between them. This CDR3 is built from 12 residues. Germline CDR1 is SGHAT and CDR2 is FQDESV (reference sequence). For this clone: Its antigen is unidentified.

Sequenced by immunoSEQ multiplex PCR; TCRdb stores in-frame clones only, minus some. The top ten hold 5.5% to 8% of the sample, which has around 310,000 clones, about 80% seen once. This clonotype originated in a human donor with chronic lymphocytic leukemia. The sequencing here drew on PBMCs, taken before ibrutinib treatment. The chain joins TRBV11-1 to TRBJ2-5; no definite D call. CDR3 coding DNA: TGTGCCAGCAGCAACCTAGAAGAGACCCAGTACTTC. It encodes CASSNLEETQYF. Combining the CDR3 with reference TRBV11-1 and TRBJ2-5 gives the whole variable domain EAEVAQSPRYKITEKSQAVAFWCDPISGHATLYWYRQILGQGPELLVQFQDESVVDDSQLPKDRFSAERLKGVDSTLKIQPAELGDSAMYLCASSNLEETQYFGPGTRLLVL.